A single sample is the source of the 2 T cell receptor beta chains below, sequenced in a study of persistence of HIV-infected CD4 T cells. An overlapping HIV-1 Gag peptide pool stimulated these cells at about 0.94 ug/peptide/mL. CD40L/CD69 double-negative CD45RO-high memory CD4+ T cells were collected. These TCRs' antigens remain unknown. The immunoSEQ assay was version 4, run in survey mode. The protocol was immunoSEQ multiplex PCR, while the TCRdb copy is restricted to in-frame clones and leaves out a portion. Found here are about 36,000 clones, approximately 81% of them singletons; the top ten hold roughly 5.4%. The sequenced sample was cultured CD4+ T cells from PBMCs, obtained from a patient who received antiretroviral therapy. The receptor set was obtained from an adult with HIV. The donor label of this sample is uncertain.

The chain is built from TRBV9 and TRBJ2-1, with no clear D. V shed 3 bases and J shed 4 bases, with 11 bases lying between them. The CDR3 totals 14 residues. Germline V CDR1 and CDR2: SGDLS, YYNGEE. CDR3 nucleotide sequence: TGTGCCAGCAGCGCAGTCCCTCTTTACAATGAGCAGTTCTTC. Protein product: CASSAVPLYNEQFF.

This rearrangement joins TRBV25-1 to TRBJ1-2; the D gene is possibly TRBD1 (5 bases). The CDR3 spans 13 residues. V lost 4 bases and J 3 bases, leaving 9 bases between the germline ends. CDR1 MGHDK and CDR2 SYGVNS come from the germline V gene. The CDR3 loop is CASSVGGDYGYTF. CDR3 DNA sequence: TGTGCCAGCAGTGTCGGGGGGGACTATGGCTACACCTTC.